This T cell receptor beta chain was documented in a study of OX40 agonist ivuxolimab in advanced cancers. Study summary: Mean age roughly 65 years, range 23 to 79; roughly 82% male.

On this clone itself: Its target is not known.

The V and J ends lost 5 bases and 7 bases respectively, with 14 bases between them. In germline, CDR1 is SGHTA, CDR2 FQGNSA. This CDR3 is built from 14 residues. Produced via immunoSEQ multiplex PCR; TCRdb's table is partial and in-frame only. The table lists 83,000 or so clones, roughly 90% of them singletons. Autoimmune disease history or systemic immunosuppression led to patient exclusion. General study results and limits: In CD8+ T cells, expanded clones were on average more numerous than in CD4+.

The chain has TRBV7-2 and TRBJ2-2, with D possibly being TRBD2 (5 bases). The clonotype comes from an adult with an advanced solid tumor such as melanoma, head and neck, liver or kidney cancer. The starting material was CD4+ or CD8+ T cells sorted from blood, obtained in a trial of the OX40 agonist ivuxolimab. CDR3 sequence: CASSVGISNGELFF. CDR3 nucleotides: TGTGCCAGCAGCGTCGGGATCTCAAACGGGGAGCTGTTTTTT.